This TCR beta chain derives from a study of blood T cell repertoires in COVID-19. The trim removed 5 bases at V and 5 bases at J, leaving 8 bases unmatched. The CDR3 has 15 amino acids. Germline V gene lookup returns CDR1 SGHNT and CDR2 YENEEA. Sequencing used immunoSEQ multiplex PCR; TCRdb keeps in-frame clones, though not all of them. This table holds 200,000 or so clones, about 87% found once. The chain joins TRBV11-3 to TRBJ1-1; 10 nucleotides line up with TRBD1. The specimen was PBMCs or T cells enriched from blood (not recorded which). This clonotype was obtained from a middle-aged woman with acute COVID-19. The CDR3 spells CASSPGQGSRTEAFF. CDR3 DNA: TGTGCCAGCAGCCCGGGACAGGGGTCAAGAACTGAAGCTTTCTTT.